The entry that follows covers one T cell receptor beta chain sequence. The source of the sample is a study of blood T cells in healthy people across ages. Germline lookup yields CDR1 SGHTA and CDR2 FQGNSA. V lost 1 base, J lost 3 bases, and 10 bases lay in between. CDR3 length: 15 residues. A second about 7 to 12 cycle PCR used barcoded and J-beta primers. The authors tagged each cDNA molecule using a template-switch adaptor with 12 random nucleotides. TCRdb re-derived calls from the 5' RACE reads in MiXCR, one entry per CDR3 protein. Of fewer than 800,000 distinct CDR3 sequences in the sample, about 34% were seen once.

The chain recombines TRBV7-2 with TRBJ1-5, with D possibly TRBD1 on 6 matching bases. This sequence originates from a woman aged 80 or over in good health. Material: blood. CDR3 in DNA: TGTGCCAGCAGCTTAGATCAGGGGCTCAATCAGCCCCAGCATTTT. Residues: CASSLDQGLNQPQHF. The whole variable domain, remainder taken from reference TRBV7-2 and TRBJ1-5, is GAGVSQSPSNKVTEKGKDVELRCDPISGHTALYWYRQSLGQGLEFLIYFQGNSAPDKSGLPSDRFSAERTGGSVSTLTIQRTQQEDSAVYLCASSLDQGLNQPQHFGDGTRLSIL.